These 12 T cell receptor beta chains were sequenced from one sample in a study of T-cell memory formation after mild COVID-19. MiXCR was run by TCRdb on the 5' RACE reads, yielding one entry per CDR3 protein. The profile covers 300,000 to 400,000 distinct CDR3 sequences, with approximately 13% appearing a single time and about 20% taken by the ten largest. The sample was PBMCs or a T cell subset sorted from them (not recorded which). The receptor set was obtained from a man between 18 and 35 years old who had mild COVID-19 (a few samples of this study predate the infection). Cell type and time point are not known.

The J gene is TRBJ2-3, the V gene TRBV29-1, with TRBD2 identical over 13 bases. This CDR3 has 17 residues. V shed 6 bases and J 0 bases; nucleotides not matched to a gene: 9. Per germline, CDR1 SQVTM and CDR2 ANQGSEA. The CDR3 DNA reads TGCAGCGTCACCGGGACTAGCGGGGTGGTAAGCACAGATACGCAGTATTTT. The encoded protein is CSVTGTSGVVSTDTQYF.

The table lists this clonotype with a few counts. This chain joins TRBV15 and TRBJ2-3; D is unresolved. The germline V gene encodes CDR1 LNHNV and CDR2 YYDKDF (reference sequence). The CDR3 sequence is 15 residues long. V was cut by 0 bases and J by 4 bases, with 11 bases left in between. CDR3 nucleotide sequence: TGTGCCACCAGCAGAGATCTCGTCAACTCAGATACGCAGTATTTT. Translating it yields CATSRDLVNSDTQYF.

This clonotype has a count of ten or more. The chain joins TRBV7-2 to TRBJ2-5; tentatively, D is TRBD1 (5 bases). This CDR3 region has 15 residues. Trimming shortened V by 5 bases and J by 1 base, and 14 bases separated the two germline ends. The germline V gene encodes CDR1 SGHTA and CDR2 FQGNSA. The CDR3 sequence is CASSAQGGGQETQYF. The CDR3 region has the DNA TGTGCCAGCAGCGCTCAGGGTGGCGGCCAAGAGACCCAGTACTTC.

The chain employs TRBV20-1 and TRBJ2-3; 12 bases map to TRBD2. Germline V gene sequence: CDR1 DFQATT, CDR2 SNEGSKA (reference sequence). Losses at the gene ends were 5 bases for V and 7 bases for J; bases not matched to a gene: 7. This CDR3 contains 14 residues. CDR3 nucleotide sequence: TGCAGTGCTGGATCTAGCGGGGGGGCAAATACGCAGTATTTT. This translates into CSAGSSGGANTQYF.

This chain links TRBV7-2 with TRBJ2-1, with D possibly called TRBD1 or TRBD2 (6 bases each). V was clipped by 1 base and J by 7 bases, with 14 bases between them. CDR1 is SGHTA, CDR2 FQGNSA, per germline. CDR3 length equals 15 residues. This CDR3 reads CASSLEGGRLNEQFF. CDR3 DNA sequence: TGTGCCAGCAGCTTAGAGGGGGGAAGGTTAAATGAGCAGTTCTTC.

V usage is TRBV27 and J usage is TRBJ2-1, with D possibly being TRBD1 or TRBD2 (5 bases each). In germline, CDR1 is MNHEY, CDR2 SMNVEV (reference sequence). CDR3 size: 16 residues. The ends were cut back, 3 bases at V and 9 bases at J, with 21 bases in the middle. CDR3 DNA sequence: TGTGCCAGCAGTTTCGCAGGGATTGTCCCTCGGGGTGAGCAGTTCTTC. Protein product: CASSFAGIVPRGEQFF.

This clonotype was picked up a small number of times. This chain connects TRBV19 to TRBJ2-6; D remains ambiguous. CDR1 and CDR2 (germline): LNHDA, SQIVND (reference sequence). Trimming took off 3 bases at V and 0 bases at J, with 3 bases between the two ends. The CDR3 extends over 14 amino acids. CDR3 coding DNA: TGTGCCAGTAGTATCACCTCTGGGGCCAACGTCCTGACTTTC. Encoded protein: CASSITSGANVLTF. Complete variable domain (other parts from reference TRBV19 and TRBJ2-6): DGGITQSPKYLFRKEGQNVTLSCEQNLNHDAMYWYRQDPGQGLRLIYYSQIVNDFQKGDIAEGYSVSREKKESFPLTVTSAQKNPTAFYLCASSITSGANVLTFGAGSRLTVL.

The chain has TRBV5-1 and TRBJ2-2; D is uncertain. Germline-derived CDR1 and CDR2 are SGHRS and YFSETQ. Trimming removed 2 bases from V and 1 base from J, with 6 bases in between. This CDR3 spans 14 amino acids. CDR3: CASSFWQNTGELFF. As DNA, the CDR3 is TGCGCCAGCAGCTTTTGGCAGAACACCGGGGAGCTGTTTTTT.

This clonotype was counted a few times. This sequence joins TRBV27 and TRBJ2-7; D is perhaps TRBD1 (5 bases). V was cut by 6 bases and J by 0 bases, with 9 bases left in between. The CDR3 is 13 residues long. Per germline, CDR1 MNHEY and CDR2 SMNVEV (reference sequence). For the CDR3, the DNA is TGTGCCAGCAGGACAGAGAGCTCCTACGAGCAGTACTTC. Amino acids: CASRTESSYEQYF.

This clonotype was observed a few times. The chain has TRBV7-8 and TRBJ2-7; D is uncertain. The CDR3 is made up of 15 amino acids. V shed 5 bases and J shed 1 base, with 15 bases lying between them. The V gene's germline CDR1 is SGHVS and CDR2 FQNEAQ. CDR3 nucleotide sequence: TGTGCCAGCAGCCGTAACTGGGATCCTTCCTACGAGCAGTACTTC. It encodes CASSRNWDPSYEQYF.

The chain combines TRBV7-9 with TRBJ2-1; 9 bases line up with TRBD1. The ends lost 5 bases at V and 9 bases at J; junction bases unmatched: 11. CDR1 and CDR2 (germline): SEHNR, FQNEAQ (reference sequence). The CDR3 has 15 residues. The CDR3 DNA is TGTGCCAGCAGCCGTGGACAGGGGCAGTGGGGTGAGCAGTTCTTC. Its protein is CASSRGQGQWGEQFF.

This clonotype came up a few times. The V and J genes are TRBV2 and TRBJ1-1; a possible D gene is TRBD1 (6 bases). CDR1 and CDR2 from the germline V gene are SNHLY and FYNNEI. There are 13 residues in the CDR3. Trimming cost V 10 bases and J 1 base, with 13 bases left between them. The CDR3 nucleotides are TGTGCCACCGCGGGGGGGCAGAACACTGAAGCTTTCTTT. Residues: CATAGGQNTEAFF.